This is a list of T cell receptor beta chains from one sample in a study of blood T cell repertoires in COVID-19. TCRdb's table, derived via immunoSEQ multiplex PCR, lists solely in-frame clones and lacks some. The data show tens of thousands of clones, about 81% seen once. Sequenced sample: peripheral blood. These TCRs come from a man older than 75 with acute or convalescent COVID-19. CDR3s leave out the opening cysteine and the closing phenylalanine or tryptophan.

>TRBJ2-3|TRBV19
ASRWSGRTTDTQY
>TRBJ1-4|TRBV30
AWSGTRSGNEKLF
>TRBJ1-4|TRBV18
ASSPPGEATNEKLF
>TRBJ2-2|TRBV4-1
ASSHSRGWDTGELF
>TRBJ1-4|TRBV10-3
ATREPAGTSNEKLF
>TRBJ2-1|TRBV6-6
ASSLLLKQGAEQF
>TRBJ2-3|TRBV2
ASSEGTGSSTDTQY
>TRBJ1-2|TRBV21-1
ASTVPGSGTGVHGYT
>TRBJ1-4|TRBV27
ASGYRDATNEKLF
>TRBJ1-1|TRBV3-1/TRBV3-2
ASSQETRTEAF